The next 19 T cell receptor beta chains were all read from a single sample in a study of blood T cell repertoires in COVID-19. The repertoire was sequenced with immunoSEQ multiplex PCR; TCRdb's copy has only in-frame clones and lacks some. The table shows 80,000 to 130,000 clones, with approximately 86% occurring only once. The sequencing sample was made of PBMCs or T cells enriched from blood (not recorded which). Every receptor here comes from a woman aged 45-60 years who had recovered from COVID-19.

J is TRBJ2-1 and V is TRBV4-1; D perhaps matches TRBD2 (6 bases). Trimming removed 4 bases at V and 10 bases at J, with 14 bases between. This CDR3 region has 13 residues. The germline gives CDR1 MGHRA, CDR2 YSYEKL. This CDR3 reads CASSPTRLDEQFF. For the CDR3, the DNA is TGCGCCAGCAGCCCGACTAGACTTGACGAGCAGTTCTTC.

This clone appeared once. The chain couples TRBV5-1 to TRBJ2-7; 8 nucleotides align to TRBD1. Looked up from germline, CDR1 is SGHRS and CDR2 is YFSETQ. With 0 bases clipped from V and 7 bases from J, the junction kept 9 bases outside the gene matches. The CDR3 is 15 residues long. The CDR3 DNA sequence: TGCGCCAGCAGCTTGGCCGGGACAGGCGGTGGGGAGCAGTACTTC. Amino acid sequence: CASSLAGTGGGEQYF.

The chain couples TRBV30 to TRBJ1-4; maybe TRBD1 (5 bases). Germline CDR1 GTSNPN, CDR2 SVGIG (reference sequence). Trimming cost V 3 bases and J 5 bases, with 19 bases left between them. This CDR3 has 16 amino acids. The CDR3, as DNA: TGTGCCTGGAGGGATACTCCGGGACTGCTAAATGAAAAACTGTTTTTT. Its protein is CAWRDTPGLLNEKLFF.

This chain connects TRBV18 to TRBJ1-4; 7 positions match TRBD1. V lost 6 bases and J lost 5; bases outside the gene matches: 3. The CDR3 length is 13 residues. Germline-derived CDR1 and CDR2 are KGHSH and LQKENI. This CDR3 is CASSTGRNEKLFF. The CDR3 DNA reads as TGTGCCAGCTCGACAGGGAGGAATGAAAAACTGTTTTTT.

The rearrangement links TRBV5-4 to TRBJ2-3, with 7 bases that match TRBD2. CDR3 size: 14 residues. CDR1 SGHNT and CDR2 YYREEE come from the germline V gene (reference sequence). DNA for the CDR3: TGTGCTGGCGGGGGTCCCCCCCACACAGATACGCAGTATTTT. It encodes CAGGGPPHTDTQYF.

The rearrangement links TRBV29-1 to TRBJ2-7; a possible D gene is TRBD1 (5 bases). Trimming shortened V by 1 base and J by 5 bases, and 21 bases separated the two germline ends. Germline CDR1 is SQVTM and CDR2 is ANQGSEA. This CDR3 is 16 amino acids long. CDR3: CSVEVPAVGLRNEQYF. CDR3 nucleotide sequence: TGCAGCGTTGAAGTCCCCGCGGTGGGGCTAAGGAACGAGCAGTACTTC.

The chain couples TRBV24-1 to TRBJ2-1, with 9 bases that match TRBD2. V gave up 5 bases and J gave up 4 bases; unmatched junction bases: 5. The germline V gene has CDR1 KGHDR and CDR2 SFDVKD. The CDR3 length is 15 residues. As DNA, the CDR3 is TGTGCCACCAGTGCAGCTAGCGGGACATACAATGAGCAGTTCTTC. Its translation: CATSAASGTYNEQFF.

CDR3: CASSQTSGSTYEQYF. The CDR3 DNA is TGCGCCAGCAGTCAAACTAGCGGGTCTACCTACGAGCAGTACTTC. The chain uses TRBV5-1 and TRBJ2-7, with 9 positions matching TRBD2. The CDR3 runs to 15 residues. Trimming took 5 bases from V and 2 from J; bases not matched to a gene: 8. From germline, CDR1 is SGHRS and CDR2 YFSETQ.

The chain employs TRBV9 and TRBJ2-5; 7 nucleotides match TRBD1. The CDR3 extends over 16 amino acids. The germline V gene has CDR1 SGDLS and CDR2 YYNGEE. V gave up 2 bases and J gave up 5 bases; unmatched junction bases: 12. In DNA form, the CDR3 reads TGTGCCAGCAGCGTGAAGGCGGCAGGGGGTTCCGAGACCCAGTACTTC. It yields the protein CASSVKAAGGSETQYF.

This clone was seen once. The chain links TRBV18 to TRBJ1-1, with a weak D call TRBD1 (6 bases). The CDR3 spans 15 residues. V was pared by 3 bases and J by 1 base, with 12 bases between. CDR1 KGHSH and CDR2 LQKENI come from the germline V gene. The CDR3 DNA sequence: TGTGCCAGCTCACCGTCAGGGGCCAAGAACACTGAAGCTTTCTTT. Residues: CASSPSGAKNTEAFF.

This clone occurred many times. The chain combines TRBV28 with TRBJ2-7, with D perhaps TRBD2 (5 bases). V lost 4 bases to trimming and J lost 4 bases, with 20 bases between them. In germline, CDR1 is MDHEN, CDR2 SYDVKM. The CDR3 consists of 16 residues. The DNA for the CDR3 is TGTGCCAGCAGTTCCCCGCAGACCTCGACGGGATACGAGCAGTACTTC. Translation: CASSSPQTSTGYEQYF.

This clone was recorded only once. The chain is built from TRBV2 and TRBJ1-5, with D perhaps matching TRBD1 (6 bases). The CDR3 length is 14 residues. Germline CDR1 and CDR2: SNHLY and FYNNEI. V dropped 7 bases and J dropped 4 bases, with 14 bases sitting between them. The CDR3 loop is CASTPTGRNQPQHF. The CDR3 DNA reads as TGTGCCAGCACCCCGACAGGACGGAATCAGCCCCAGCATTTT.

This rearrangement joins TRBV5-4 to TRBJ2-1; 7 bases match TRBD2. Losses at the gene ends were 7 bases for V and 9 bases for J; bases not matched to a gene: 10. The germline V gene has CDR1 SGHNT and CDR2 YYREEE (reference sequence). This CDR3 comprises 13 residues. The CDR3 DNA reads TGTGCCAGCTCGTCGGGAGGCGGGGCTGAGCAGTTCTTC. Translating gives CASSSGGGAEQFF.

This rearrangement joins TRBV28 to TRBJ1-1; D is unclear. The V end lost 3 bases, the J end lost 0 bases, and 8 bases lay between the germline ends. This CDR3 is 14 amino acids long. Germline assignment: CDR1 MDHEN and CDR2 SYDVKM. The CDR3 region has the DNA TGTGCCAGCAGTTTCTCATACATGAACACTGAAGCTTTCTTT. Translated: CASSFSYMNTEAFF.

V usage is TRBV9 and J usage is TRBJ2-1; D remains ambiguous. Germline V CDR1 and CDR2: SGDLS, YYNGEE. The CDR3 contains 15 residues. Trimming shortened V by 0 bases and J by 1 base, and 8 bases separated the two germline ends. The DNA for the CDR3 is TGTGCCAGCAGCGTAGCCGTCGGGTCCTACAATGAGCAGTTCTTC. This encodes CASSVAVGSYNEQFF. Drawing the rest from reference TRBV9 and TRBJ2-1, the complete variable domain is DSGVTQTPKHLITATGQRVTLRCSPRSGDLSVYWYQQSLDQGLQFLIQYYNGEERAKGNILERFSAQQFPDLHSELNLSSLELGDSALYFCASSVAVGSYNEQFFGPGTRLTVL.

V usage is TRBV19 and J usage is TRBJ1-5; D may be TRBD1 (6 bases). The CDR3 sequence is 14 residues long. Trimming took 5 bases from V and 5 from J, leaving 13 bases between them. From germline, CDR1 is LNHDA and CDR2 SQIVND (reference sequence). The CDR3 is CASSAQGGDQPQHF. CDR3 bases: TGTGCCAGTAGTGCACAGGGTGGGGATCAGCCCCAGCATTTT. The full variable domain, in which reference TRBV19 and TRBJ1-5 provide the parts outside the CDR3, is DGGITQSPKYLFRKEGQNVTLSCEQNLNHDAMYWYRQDPGQGLRLIYYSQIVNDFQKGDIAEGYSVSREKKESFPLTVTSAQKNPTAFYLCASSAQGGDQPQHFGDGTRLSIL.

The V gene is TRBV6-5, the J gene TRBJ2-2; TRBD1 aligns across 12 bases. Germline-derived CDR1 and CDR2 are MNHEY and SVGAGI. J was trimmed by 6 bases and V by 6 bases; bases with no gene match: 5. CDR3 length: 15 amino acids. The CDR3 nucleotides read TGTGCCAGCAGGCCGGGACAGGGGGCTTCCGGGGAGCTGTTTTTT. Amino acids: CASRPGQGASGELFF.

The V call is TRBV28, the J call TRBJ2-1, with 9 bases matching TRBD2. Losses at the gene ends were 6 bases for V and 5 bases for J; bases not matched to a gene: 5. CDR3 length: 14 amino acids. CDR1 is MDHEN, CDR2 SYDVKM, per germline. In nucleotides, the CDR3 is TGTGCCAGCAGCTTCCTAGCGGGGAACAATGAGCAGTTCTTC. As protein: CASSFLAGNNEQFF.

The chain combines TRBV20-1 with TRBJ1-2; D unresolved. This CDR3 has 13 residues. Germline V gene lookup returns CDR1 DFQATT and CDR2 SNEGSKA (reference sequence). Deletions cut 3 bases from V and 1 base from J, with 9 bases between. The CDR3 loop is CSASPVNNYGYTF. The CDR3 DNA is TGCAGTGCTAGTCCAGTAAATAACTATGGCTACACCTTC.